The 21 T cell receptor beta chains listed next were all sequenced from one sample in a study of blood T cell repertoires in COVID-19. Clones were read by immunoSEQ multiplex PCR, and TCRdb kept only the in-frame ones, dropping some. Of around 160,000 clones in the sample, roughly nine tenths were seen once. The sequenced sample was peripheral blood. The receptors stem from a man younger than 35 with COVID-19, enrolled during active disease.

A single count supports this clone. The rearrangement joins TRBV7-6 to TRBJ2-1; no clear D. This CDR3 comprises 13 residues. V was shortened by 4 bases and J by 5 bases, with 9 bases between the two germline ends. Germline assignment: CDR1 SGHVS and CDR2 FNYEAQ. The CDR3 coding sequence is TGTGCCAGCAGCTCCGGGTTTAACAATGAGCAGTTCTTC. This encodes CASSSGFNNEQFF.

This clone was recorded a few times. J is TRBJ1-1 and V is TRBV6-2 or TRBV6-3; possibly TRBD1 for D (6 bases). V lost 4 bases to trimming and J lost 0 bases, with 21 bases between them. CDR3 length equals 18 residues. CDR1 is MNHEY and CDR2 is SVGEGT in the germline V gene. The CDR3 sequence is CASSFLTHRVQMNTEAFF. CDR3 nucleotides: TGTGCCAGCAGTTTCTTAACTCACAGGGTCCAAATGAACACTGAAGCTTTCTTT.

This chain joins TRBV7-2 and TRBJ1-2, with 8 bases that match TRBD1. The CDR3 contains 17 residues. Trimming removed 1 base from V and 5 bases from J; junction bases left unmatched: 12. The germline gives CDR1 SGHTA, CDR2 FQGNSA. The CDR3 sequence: CASSLDPLGQGAYGYTF. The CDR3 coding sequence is TGTGCCAGCAGCTTAGACCCCCTTGGACAGGGCGCTTATGGCTACACCTTC.

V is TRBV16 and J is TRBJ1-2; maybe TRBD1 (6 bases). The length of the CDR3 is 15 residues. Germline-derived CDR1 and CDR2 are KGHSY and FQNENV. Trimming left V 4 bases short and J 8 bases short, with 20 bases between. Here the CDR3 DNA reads TGTGCCAGCAGCCCTAACCTCTCCAGGGGAGAAGGCTACACCTTC. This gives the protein CASSPNLSRGEGYTF.

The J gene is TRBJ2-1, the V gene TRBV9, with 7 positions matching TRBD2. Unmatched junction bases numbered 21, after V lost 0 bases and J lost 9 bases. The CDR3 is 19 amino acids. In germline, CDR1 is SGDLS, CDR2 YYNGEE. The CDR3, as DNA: TGTGCCAGCAGCGTAGCTCCCCGTATGTGGGCGGGAGCTAACGGTGAGCAGTTCTTC. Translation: CASSVAPRMWAGANGEQFF.

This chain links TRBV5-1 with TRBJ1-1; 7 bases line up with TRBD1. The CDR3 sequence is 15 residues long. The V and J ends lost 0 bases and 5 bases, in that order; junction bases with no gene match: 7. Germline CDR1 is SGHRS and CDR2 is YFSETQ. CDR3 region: CASSLARDRETEAFF. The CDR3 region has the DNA TGCGCCAGCAGCTTGGCCCGGGACAGAGAGACTGAAGCTTTCTTT.

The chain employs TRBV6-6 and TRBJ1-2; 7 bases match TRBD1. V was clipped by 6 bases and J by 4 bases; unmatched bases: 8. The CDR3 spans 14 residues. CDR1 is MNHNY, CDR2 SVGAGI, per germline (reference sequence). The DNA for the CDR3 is TGTGCCAGCAGGGGGACAGAGCTCGGCTATGGCTACACCTTC. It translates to CASRGTELGYGYTF.

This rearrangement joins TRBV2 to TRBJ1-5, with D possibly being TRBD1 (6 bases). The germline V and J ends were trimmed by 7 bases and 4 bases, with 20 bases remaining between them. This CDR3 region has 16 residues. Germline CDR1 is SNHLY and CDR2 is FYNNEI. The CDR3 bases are TGTGCCAGCATGGACGCCGGCAGGGGCGGGAATCAGCCCCAGCATTTT. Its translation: CASMDAGRGGNQPQHF.

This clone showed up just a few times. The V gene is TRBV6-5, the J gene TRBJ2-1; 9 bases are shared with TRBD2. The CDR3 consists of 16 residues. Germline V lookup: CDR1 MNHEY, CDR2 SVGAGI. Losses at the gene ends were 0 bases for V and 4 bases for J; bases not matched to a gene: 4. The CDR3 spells CASSYSGTSRYNEQFF. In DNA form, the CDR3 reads TGTGCCAGCAGTTACTCCGGGACTAGCAGGTACAATGAGCAGTTCTTC.

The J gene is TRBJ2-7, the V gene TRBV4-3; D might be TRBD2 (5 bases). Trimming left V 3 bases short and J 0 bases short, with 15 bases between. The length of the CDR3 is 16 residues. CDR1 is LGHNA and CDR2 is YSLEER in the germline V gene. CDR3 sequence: CASSHKHEAASYEQYF. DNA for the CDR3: TGCGCCAGCAGCCACAAGCACGAAGCGGCCTCCTACGAGCAGTACTTC.

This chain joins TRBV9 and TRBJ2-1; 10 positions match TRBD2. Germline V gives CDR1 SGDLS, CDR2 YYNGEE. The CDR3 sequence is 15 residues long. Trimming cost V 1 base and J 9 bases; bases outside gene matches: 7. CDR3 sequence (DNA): TGTGCCAGCAGCGTAATTACTAGCGGGATGGGTGAGCAGTTCTTC. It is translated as CASSVITSGMGEQFF.

This CDR3 is CASSQGTGENYGYTF. The CDR3 DNA reads as TGTGCCAGCAGTCAGGGGACAGGGGAAAACTATGGCTACACCTTC. The chain carries TRBV25-1 and TRBJ1-2, with TRBD1 identical over 10 bases. This CDR3 region has 15 residues. With V trimmed by 5 bases and J by 2 bases, 5 bases remained unmatched. Germline V lookup: CDR1 MGHDK, CDR2 SYGVNS.

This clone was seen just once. Here the CDR3 reads CASSLERGSPFRNYGYTF. CDR3 sequence (DNA): TGTGCCAGCAGCTTAGAGCGGGGTTCACCCTTCCGTAACTATGGCTACACCTTC. The rearrangement joins TRBV7-8 to TRBJ1-2; D is ambiguous. The CDR3 contains 18 residues. Germline V gene sequence: CDR1 SGHVS, CDR2 FQNEAQ. The germline V and J ends were trimmed by 1 base and 1 base, with 19 bases remaining between them. The full variable domain, in which reference TRBV7-8 and TRBJ1-2 provide the parts outside the CDR3, is GAGVSQSPRYKVAKRGQDVALRCDPISGHVSLFWYQQALGQGPEFLTYFQNEAQLDKSGLPSDRFFAERPEGSVSTLKIQRTQQEDSAVYLCASSLERGSPFRNYGYTFGSGTRLTVV.

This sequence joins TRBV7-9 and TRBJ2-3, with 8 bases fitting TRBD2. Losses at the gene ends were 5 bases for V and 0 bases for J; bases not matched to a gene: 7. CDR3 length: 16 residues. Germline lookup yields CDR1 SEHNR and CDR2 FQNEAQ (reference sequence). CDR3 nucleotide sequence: TGTGCCAGCAGCAAAATAGCGGGAATTAGCACAGATACGCAGTATTTT. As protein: CASSKIAGISTDTQYF.

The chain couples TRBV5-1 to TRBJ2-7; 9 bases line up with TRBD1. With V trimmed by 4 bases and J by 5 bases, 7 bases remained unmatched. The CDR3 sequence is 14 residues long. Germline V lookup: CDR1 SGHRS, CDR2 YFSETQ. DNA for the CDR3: TGCGCCAGCAGCGCAGGACAGGGGATCAACGAGCAGTACTTC. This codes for CASSAGQGINEQYF.

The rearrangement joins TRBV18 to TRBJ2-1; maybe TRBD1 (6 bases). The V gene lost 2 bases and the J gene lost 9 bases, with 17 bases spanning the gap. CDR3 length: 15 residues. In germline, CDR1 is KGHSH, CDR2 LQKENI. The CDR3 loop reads CASSPEIRGRTEQFF. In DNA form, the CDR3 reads TGTGCCAGCTCACCAGAAATCAGGGGTCGGACTGAGCAGTTCTTC.

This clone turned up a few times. The CDR3 loop reads CASSLAALGQGGELFF. For the CDR3, the DNA is TGTGCCAGCAGCTTAGCGGCCCTCGGACAGGGCGGGGAGCTGTTTTTT. This chain joins TRBV7-6 and TRBJ2-2; 8 positions agree with TRBD1. Losses at the gene ends were 0 bases for V and 7 bases for J; bases not matched to a gene: 7. The CDR3 sequence is 16 residues long. Germline values: CDR1 SGHVS, CDR2 FNYEAQ.

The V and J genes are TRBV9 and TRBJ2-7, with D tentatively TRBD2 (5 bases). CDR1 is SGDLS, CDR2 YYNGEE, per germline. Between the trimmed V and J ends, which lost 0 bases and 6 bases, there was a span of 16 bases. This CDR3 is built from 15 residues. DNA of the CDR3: TGTGCCAGCAGCGTAGACGGAGGCCCATCTCGCGAGCAGTACTTC. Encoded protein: CASSVDGGPSREQYF.

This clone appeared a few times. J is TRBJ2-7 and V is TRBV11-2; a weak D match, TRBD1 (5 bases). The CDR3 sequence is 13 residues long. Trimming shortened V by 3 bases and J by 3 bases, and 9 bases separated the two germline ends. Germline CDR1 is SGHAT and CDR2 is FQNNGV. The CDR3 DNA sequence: TGTGCCAGCAGCTTGCCAGGGATCTACGAGCAGTACTTC. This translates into CASSLPGIYEQYF.

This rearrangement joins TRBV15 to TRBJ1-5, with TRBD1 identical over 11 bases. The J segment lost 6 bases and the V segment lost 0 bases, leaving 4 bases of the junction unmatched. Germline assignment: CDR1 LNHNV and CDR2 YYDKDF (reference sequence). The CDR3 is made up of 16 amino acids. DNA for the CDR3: TGTGCCACCAGCAGAGATGGGACAGGGGGTCTTCAGCCCCAGCATTTT. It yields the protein CATSRDGTGGLQPQHF.

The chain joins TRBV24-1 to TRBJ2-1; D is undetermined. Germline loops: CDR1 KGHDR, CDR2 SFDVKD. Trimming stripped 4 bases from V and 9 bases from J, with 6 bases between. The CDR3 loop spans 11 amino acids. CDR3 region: CATSDPPEQFF. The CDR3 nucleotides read TGTGCCACCAGTGACCCTCCTGAGCAGTTCTTC.